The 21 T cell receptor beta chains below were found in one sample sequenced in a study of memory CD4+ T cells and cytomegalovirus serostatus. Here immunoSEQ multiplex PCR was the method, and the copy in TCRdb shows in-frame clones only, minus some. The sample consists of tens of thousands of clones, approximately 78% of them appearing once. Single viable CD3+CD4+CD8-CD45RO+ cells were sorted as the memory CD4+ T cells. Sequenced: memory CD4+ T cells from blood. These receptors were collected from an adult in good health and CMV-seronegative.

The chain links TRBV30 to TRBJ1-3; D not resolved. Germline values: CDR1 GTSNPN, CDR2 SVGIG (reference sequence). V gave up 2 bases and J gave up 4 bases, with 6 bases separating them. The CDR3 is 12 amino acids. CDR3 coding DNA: TGTGCCTGGAGTCTCACCGGAAACACCATATATTTT. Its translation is CAWSLTGNTIYF.

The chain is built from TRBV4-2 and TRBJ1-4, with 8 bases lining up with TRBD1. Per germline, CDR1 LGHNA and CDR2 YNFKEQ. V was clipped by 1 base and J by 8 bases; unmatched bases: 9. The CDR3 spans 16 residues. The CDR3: CASSQGQGSRREKLFF. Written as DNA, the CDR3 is TGTGCCAGCAGCCAAGGACAGGGGTCTCGGAGGGAAAAACTGTTTTTT.

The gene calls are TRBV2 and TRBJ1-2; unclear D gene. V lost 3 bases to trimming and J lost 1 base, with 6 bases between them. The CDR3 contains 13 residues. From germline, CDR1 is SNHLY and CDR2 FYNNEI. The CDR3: CASSEGLNYGYTF. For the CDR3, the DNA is TGTGCCAGCAGTGAGGGTCTTAACTATGGCTACACCTTC.

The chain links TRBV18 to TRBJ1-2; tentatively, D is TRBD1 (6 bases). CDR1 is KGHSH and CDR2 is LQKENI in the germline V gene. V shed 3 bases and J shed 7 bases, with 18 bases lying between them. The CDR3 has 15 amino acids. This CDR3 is CASSPPEGVNRGYTF. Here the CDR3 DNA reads TGTGCCAGCTCACCCCCAGAGGGGGTAAACCGTGGCTACACCTTC.

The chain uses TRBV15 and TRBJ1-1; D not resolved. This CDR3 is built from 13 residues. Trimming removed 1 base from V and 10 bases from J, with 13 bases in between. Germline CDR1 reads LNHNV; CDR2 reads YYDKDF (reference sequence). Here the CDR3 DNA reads TGTGCCACCAGCAGAGTAGGCGGGTTTGCAGCTTTCTTT. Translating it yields CATSRVGGFAAFF.

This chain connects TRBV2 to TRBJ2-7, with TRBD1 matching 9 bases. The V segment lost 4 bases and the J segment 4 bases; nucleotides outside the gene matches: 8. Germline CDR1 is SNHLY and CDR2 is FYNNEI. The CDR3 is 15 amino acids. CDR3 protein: CASSGDRASKYEQYF. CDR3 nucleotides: TGTGCCAGCAGTGGGGACAGGGCGAGTAAGTACGAGCAGTACTTC. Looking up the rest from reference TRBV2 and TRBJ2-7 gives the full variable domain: EPEVTQTPSHQVTQMGQEVILRCVPISNHLYFYWYRQILGQKVEFLVSFYNNEISEKSEIFDDQFSVERPDGSNFTLKIRSTKLEDSAMYFCASSGDRASKYEQYFGPGTRLTVT.

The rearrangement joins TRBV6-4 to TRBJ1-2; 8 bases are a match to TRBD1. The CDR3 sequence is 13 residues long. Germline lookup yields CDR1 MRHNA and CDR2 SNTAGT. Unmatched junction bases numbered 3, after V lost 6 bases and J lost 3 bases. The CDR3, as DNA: TGTGCCAGCAGCCCGACAGGGGACTATGGCTACACCTTC. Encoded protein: CASSPTGDYGYTF.

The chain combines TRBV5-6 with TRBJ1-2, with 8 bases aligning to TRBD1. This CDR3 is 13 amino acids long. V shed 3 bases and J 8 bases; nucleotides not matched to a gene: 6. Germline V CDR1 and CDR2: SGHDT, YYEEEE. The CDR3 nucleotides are TGTGCCAGCAGCTCCAGGGGGCTGGAGGGCTACACCTTC. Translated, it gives CASSSRGLEGYTF.

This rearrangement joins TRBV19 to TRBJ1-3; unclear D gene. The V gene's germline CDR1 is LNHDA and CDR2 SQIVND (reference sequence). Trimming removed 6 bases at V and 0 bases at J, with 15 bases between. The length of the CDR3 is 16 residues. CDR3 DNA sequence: TGTGCCAGTAGCTTATCGACGCAGATCTCTGGAAACACCATATATTTT. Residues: CASSLSTQISGNTIYF.

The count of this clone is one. Written as DNA, the CDR3 is TGTGCCAGCTCACCACCGGACAGGGCGTGGGGCAACTATGGCTACACCTTC. Translating gives CASSPPDRAWGNYGYTF. The chain joins TRBV18 to TRBJ1-2, with 8 bases matching TRBD1. In germline, CDR1 is KGHSH, CDR2 LQKENI. The CDR3 totals 17 residues. V lost 0 bases and J lost 2; bases outside the gene matches: 8.

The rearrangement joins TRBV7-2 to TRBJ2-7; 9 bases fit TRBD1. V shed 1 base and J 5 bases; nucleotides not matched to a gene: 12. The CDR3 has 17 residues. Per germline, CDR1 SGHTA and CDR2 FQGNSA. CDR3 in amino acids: CASSLVVTGTGPHEQYF. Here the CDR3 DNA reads TGTGCCAGCAGCTTAGTGGTTACAGGGACAGGGCCTCACGAGCAGTACTTC. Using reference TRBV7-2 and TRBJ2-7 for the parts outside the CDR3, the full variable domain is GAGVSQSPSNKVTEKGKDVELRCDPISGHTALYWYRQSLGQGLEFLIYFQGNSAPDKSGLPSDRFSAERTGGSVSTLTIQRTQQEDSAVYLCASSLVVTGTGPHEQYFGPGTRLTVT.

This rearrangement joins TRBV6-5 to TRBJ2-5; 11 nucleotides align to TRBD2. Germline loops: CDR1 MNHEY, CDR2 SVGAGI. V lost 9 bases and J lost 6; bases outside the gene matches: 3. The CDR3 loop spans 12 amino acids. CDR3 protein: CASSGGAKTQYF. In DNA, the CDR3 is TGTGCCAGTAGCGGGGGGGCAAAGACCCAGTACTTC.

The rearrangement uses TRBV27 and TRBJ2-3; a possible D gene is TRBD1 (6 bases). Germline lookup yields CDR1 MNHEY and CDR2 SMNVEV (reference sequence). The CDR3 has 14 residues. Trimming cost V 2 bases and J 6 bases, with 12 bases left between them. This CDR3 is CASSLRTAGDTQYF. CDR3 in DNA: TGTGCCAGCAGTTTACGGACAGCTGGGGATACGCAGTATTTT.

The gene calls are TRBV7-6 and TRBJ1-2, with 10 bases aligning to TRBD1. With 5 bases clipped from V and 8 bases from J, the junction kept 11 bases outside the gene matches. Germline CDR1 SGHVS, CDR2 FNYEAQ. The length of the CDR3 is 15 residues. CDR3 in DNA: TGTGCCAGCAGCCCCTCCGGGGACAGGGGCGGCGGCTACACCTTC. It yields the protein CASSPSGDRGGGYTF. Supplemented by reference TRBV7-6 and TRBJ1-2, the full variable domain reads GAGVSQSPRYKVTKRGQDVALRCDPISGHVSLYWYRQALGQGPEFLTYFNYEAQQDKSGLPNDRFSAERPEGSISTLTIQRTEQRDSAMYRCASSPSGDRGGGYTFGSGTRLTVV.

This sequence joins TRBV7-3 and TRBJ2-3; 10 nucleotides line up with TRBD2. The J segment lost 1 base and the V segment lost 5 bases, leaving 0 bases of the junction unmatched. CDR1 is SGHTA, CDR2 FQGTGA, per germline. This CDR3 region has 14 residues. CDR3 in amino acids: CASSLAGGTDTQYF. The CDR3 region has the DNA TGTGCCAGCAGCCTAGCGGGGGGCACAGATACGCAGTATTTT.

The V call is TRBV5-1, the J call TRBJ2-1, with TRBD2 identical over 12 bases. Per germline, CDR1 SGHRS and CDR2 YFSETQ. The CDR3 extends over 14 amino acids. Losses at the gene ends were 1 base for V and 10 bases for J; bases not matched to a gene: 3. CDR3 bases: TGCGCCAGCAGCTTGTCTAGCGGGGGGGAAGAGCAGTTCTTC. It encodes CASSLSSGGEEQFF. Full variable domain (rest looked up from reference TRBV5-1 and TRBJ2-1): KAGVTQTPRYLIKTRGQQVTLSCSPISGHRSVSWYQQTPGQGLQFLFEYFSETQRNKGNFPGRFSGRQFSNSRSEMNVSTLELGDSALYLCASSLSSGGEEQFFGPGTRLTVL.

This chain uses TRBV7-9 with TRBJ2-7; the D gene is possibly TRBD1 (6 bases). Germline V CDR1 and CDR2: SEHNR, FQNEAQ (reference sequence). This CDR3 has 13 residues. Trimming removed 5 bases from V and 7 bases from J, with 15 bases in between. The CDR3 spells CASSAEGVGEQYF. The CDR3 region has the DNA TGTGCCAGCAGCGCCGAGGGGGTAGGAGAGCAGTACTTC.

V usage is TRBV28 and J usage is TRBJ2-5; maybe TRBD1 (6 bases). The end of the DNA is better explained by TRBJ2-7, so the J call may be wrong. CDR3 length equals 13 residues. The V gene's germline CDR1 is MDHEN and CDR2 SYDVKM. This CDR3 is CASLDSLTHEQYF. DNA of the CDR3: TGTGCCAGTTTGGACAGCCTGACCCACGAGCAGTACTTC.

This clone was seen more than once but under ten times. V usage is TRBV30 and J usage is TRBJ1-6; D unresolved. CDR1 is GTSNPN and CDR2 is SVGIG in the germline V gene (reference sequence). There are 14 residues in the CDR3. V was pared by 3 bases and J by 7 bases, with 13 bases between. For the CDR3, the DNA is TGTGCCTGGAGAGTCAGCTCAGTGAATTCACCCCTCCACTTT. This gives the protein CAWRVSSVNSPLHF.

CDR3 residues: CASSRREIVSYTF. Written as DNA, the CDR3 is TGTGCCAGCAGCCGACGGGAAATCGTTAGCTACACCTTC. V gene TRBV5-4 combines with J gene TRBJ1-2, with no clear D. CDR3 length: 13 residues. Germline loops: CDR1 SGHNT, CDR2 YYREEE (reference sequence). V was shortened by 4 bases and J by 9 bases, with 16 bases between the two germline ends. The full variable domain, rest sourced from reference TRBV5-4 and TRBJ1-2, is ETGVTQSPTHLIKTRGQQVTLRCSSQSGHNTVSWYQQALGQGPQFIFQYYREEENGRGNFPPRFSGLQFPNYSSELNVNALELDDSALYLCASSRREIVSYTFGSGTRLTVV.

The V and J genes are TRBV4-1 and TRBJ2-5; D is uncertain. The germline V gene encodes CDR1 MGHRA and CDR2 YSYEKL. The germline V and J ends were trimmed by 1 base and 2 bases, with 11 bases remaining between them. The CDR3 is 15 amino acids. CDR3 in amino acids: CASSQVGWLQETQYF. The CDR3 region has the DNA TGCGCCAGCAGCCAAGTAGGCTGGCTACAAGAGACCCAGTACTTC.